The 29 T cell receptor beta chains in this list originate from one sample, sequenced in a study of regulatory dendritic cells for organ transplantation. Using immunoSEQ multiplex PCR, the repertoire was profiled, and TCRdb retains in-frame clones only, with some absent. Among about 29,000 clones, over 60% were seen once, and the ten largest hold about 2.4%. Sequenced sample: memory CD4+ T cells from blood. The subset is: CD45RO+ memory T cells. All receptors come from a human donor in good health.

This clone was observed once. The V and J genes are TRBV5-4 and TRBJ2-3, with D tentatively TRBD1 or TRBD2 (5 bases each). Germline CDR1 SGHNT, CDR2 YYREEE (reference sequence). V shed 1 base and J shed 3 bases, with 12 bases lying between them. CDR3 length equals 15 residues. CDR3 nucleotide sequence: TGTGCCAGCAGCTTGAATCGATGGGGGACAGATACGCAGTATTTT. Translation gives CASSLNRWGTDTQYF.

The chain links TRBV7-9 to TRBJ1-2, with TRBD1 matching 8 bases. The germline V gene encodes CDR1 SEHNR and CDR2 FQNEAQ (reference sequence). Trimming cost V 1 base and J 8 bases; bases outside gene matches: 6. This CDR3 is built from 14 residues. The CDR3 coding sequence is TGTGCCAGCAGCTTAGATACAGGGGGTCGGGGCTACACCTTC. It is translated as CASSLDTGGRGYTF.

CDR3: CASSLMGEETQYF. CDR3 DNA: TGTGCCAGCAGCCTCATGGGGGAAGAGACCCAGTACTTC. The chain links TRBV11-3 to TRBJ2-5; D assignment may be TRBD1 or TRBD2 (5 bases each). Trimming cost V 5 bases and J 3 bases, with 10 bases left between them. Germline CDR1 SGHNT, CDR2 YENEEA. The CDR3 runs 13 residues. The whole variable domain, remainder taken from reference TRBV11-3 and TRBJ2-5, is EAGVVQSPRYKIIEKKQPVAFWCNPISGHNTLYWYLQNLGQGPELLIRYENEEAVDDSQLPKDRFSAERLKGVDSTLKIQPAELGDSAVYLCASSLMGEETQYFGPGTRLLVL.

In this sample, this clone turned up a few times. The chain is built from TRBV9 and TRBJ1-1; D is possibly TRBD1 (5 bases). V shed 0 bases and J shed 6 bases, with 15 bases lying between them. The germline V gene encodes CDR1 SGDLS and CDR2 YYNGEE. This CDR3 comprises 15 residues. The CDR3 here is CASSVAPGMKSEAFF. The CDR3 region has the DNA TGTGCCAGCAGCGTAGCCCCAGGGATGAAGTCTGAAGCTTTCTTT.

With regard to this clone: The same CDR3 can be traced to other DNA sequences in this sample. V and J are TRBV20-1 and TRBJ2-7, with a possible D match to TRBD2 (6 bases). CDR3 length: 11 amino acids. Germline CDR1 and CDR2: DFQATT and SNEGSKA (reference sequence). V was cut by 3 bases and J by 6 bases, with 9 bases left in between. DNA for the CDR3: TGCAGTGCTAGCGGGAGTCGCGAGCAGTACTTC. Translated: CSASGSREQYF.

This clone was seen a handful of times. The chain is built from TRBV6-1 and TRBJ1-4; no clear D. V lost 5 bases to trimming and J lost 4 bases, with 11 bases between them. This CDR3 spans 14 amino acids. From germline, CDR1 is MNHNS and CDR2 SASEGT. The CDR3 DNA reads as TGTGCCAGCAGTTCGCGGTCGTTTAATGAAAAACTGTTTTTT. Its translation is CASSSRSFNEKLFF.

The gene calls are TRBV27 and TRBJ1-5; TRBD1 agrees at 9 bases. This CDR3 is 14 amino acids long. Germline-derived CDR1 and CDR2 are MNHEY and SMNVEV (reference sequence). Losses at the gene ends were 4 bases for V and 4 bases for J; bases not matched to a gene: 2. CDR3 coding DNA: TGTGCCAGCAGTTACGGACAGGGGAATCAGCCCCAGCATTTT. Translated, it gives CASSYGQGNQPQHF.

This clone was observed a handful of times. This sequence joins TRBV10-3 and TRBJ1-3; possible D gene TRBD1, 5 bases. The germline V gene has CDR1 ENHRY and CDR2 SYGVKD. CDR3 size: 14 residues. Trimming shortened V by 5 bases and J by 8 bases, and 16 bases separated the two germline ends. The DNA for the CDR3 is TGTGCCATCAGTAAGGCAGGGTTGCGGGACACCATATATTTT. It specifies CAISKAGLRDTIYF.

The chain is built from TRBV2 and TRBJ2-6; D not certain. The CDR3 covers 13 residues. The V gene lost 7 bases and the J gene lost 0 bases, with 4 bases spanning the gap. Germline lookup yields CDR1 SNHLY and CDR2 FYNNEI. The CDR3 sequence: CASKISGANVLTF. The CDR3 coding sequence is TGTGCCAGCAAAATCTCTGGGGCCAACGTCCTGACTTTC.

V gene TRBV28 combines with J gene TRBJ1-3, with no clear D. Trimming pared 5 bases from V and 0 bases from J, leaving 8 bases between. Germline V CDR1 and CDR2: MDHEN, SYDVKM. The CDR3 is 14 residues long. The chain's CDR3 is CASSPSYSGNTIYF. As DNA, the CDR3 is TGTGCCAGCAGTCCGTCATACTCTGGAAACACCATATATTTT.

This rearrangement joins TRBV23-1 to TRBJ2-5, with D possibly TRBD2 on 6 matching bases. TRBV23-1 is an ORF, with its function uncertain. The CDR3 sequence is 14 residues long. Trimming removed 0 bases at V and 4 bases at J, with 9 bases between. This chain's CDR3 is CASSQSGGVETQYF. In nucleotides, the CDR3 is TGCGCCAGCAGTCAATCGGGGGGAGTAGAGACCCAGTACTTC.

The chain has TRBV28 and TRBJ2-5, with 7 bases lining up with TRBD2. Germline CDR1 and CDR2: MDHEN and SYDVKM. The V gene end was trimmed by 6 bases and the J gene end by 5 bases; junction bases not matched to a gene: 12. The CDR3 extends over 15 amino acids. DNA for the CDR3: TGTGCCAGCAGCCTGGGGACTCCCGGGGGGGAGACCCAGTACTTC. Translated, it gives CASSLGTPGGETQYF. Full variable domain (missing parts from reference TRBV28 and TRBJ2-5): DVKVTQSSRYLVKRTGEKVFLECVQDMDHENMFWYRQDPGLGLRLIYFSYDVKMKEKGDIPEGYSVSREKKERFSLILESASTNQTSMYLCASSLGTPGGETQYFGPGTRLLVL.

The rearrangement links TRBV7-2 to TRBJ2-5; D not resolved. Germline values: CDR1 SGHTA, CDR2 FQGNSA. The CDR3 runs 16 residues. Trimming pared 1 base from V and 2 bases from J, leaving 14 bases between. The CDR3 DNA reads as TGTGCCAGCAGCTTAGACCCCGGTAGGAGACAAGAGACCCAGTACTTC. As protein: CASSLDPGRRQETQYF.

The chain is built from TRBV6-5 and TRBJ2-1; D may be TRBD2 (6 bases). Trimming cost V 8 bases and J 2 bases, with 13 bases left between them. The germline V gene has CDR1 MNHEY and CDR2 SVGAGI. The CDR3 spans 14 residues. CDR3 in DNA: TGTGCCAGCGGTGGGAGGTCCGCCTACAATGAGCAGTTCTTC. It is translated as CASGGRSAYNEQFF.

This clone showed up just once. Other DNA sequences from this sample encode an identical CDR3 as well. This sequence joins TRBV18 and TRBJ2-7; D gene unclear. The V gene lost 2 bases and the J gene lost 5 bases, with 7 bases spanning the gap. Germline V gives CDR1 KGHSH, CDR2 LQKENI. The CDR3 is 12 residues long. In DNA, the CDR3 is TGTGCCAGCTCACCAAGGGATGACGAGCAGTACTTC. Protein sequence: CASSPRDDEQYF.

The chain has TRBV7-8 and TRBJ2-7; the D gene is possibly TRBD1 (6 bases). Germline CDR1 SGHVS, CDR2 FQNEAQ. The length of the CDR3 is 15 residues. V lost 5 bases, J lost 4 bases, and 18 bases lay in between. In nucleotides, the CDR3 is TGTGCCAGCAGCATCAACCCCCCGACAGGATACGAGCAGTACTTC. This gives the protein CASSINPPTGYEQYF.

The rearrangement uses TRBV6-6 and TRBJ2-4; TRBD2 might be the D (5 bases). Per germline, CDR1 MNHNY and CDR2 SVGAGI (reference sequence). Trimming left V 6 bases short and J 2 bases short, with 17 bases between. The CDR3 runs 16 residues. The CDR3 region has the DNA TGTGCCAGCAGCACCCCCCTCTCGGGATCCAAAAACATTCAGTACTTC. Translating it yields CASSTPLSGSKNIQYF.

The chain has TRBV5-4 and TRBJ2-3; D unresolved. This CDR3 contains 11 residues. Germline V gene data show CDR1 as SGHNT and CDR2 as YYREEE (reference sequence). V shed 4 bases and J shed 5 bases, with 5 bases lying between them. CDR3 sequence reads: CASSPGDTQYF. The CDR3 DNA is TGTGCCAGCAGCCCGGGAGATACGCAGTATTTT.

The chain links TRBV7-2 to TRBJ1-2; D ambiguous. V lost 10 bases and J 7 bases, leaving 28 bases between the germline ends. Germline CDR1 SGHTA, CDR2 FQGNSA. The CDR3 is made up of 16 amino acids. CDR3 sequence (DNA): TGTGCCACCTCAACCCGGGCAGGCGCCAATGCGGGTGGCTACACCTTC. Translation: CATSTRAGANAGGYTF.

J is TRBJ2-3 and V is TRBV5-1; 10 bases are a match to TRBD1. Trimming cost V 4 bases and J 13 bases; bases outside gene matches: 21. Germline V CDR1 and CDR2: SGHRS, YFSETQ. The CDR3 sequence is 17 residues long. The CDR3 DNA reads TGCGCCAGCAGCCTGCCGACCAGTCCCGGGACAGGGGATGGGGAGTATTTT. Its translation is CASSLPTSPGTGDGEYF.

The chain uses TRBV20-1 and TRBJ2-7; the D is unclear. This CDR3 spans 11 amino acids. V gave up 3 bases and J gave up 0 bases, with 3 bases separating them. The germline gives CDR1 DFQATT, CDR2 SNEGSKA (reference sequence). CDR3 sequence: CSASVSYEQYF. The CDR3 DNA follows: TGCAGTGCTAGCGTCTCCTACGAGCAGTACTTC.

The chain links TRBV9 to TRBJ1-1; D not certain. Trimming pared 0 bases from V and 1 base from J, leaving 7 bases between. Looked up from germline, CDR1 is SGDLS and CDR2 is YYNGEE. The CDR3 totals 14 residues. The CDR3, as DNA: TGTGCCAGCAGCGTAGGCAAGGGGAACACTGAAGCTTTCTTT. Translation: CASSVGKGNTEAFF.

V usage is TRBV7-3 and J usage is TRBJ2-1; D is ambiguous. The CDR3 spans 15 residues. The germline gives CDR1 SGHTA, CDR2 FQGTGA. V was trimmed by 1 base and J by 6 bases, leaving 13 bases between them. The CDR3, as DNA: TGTGCCAGCAGCTTAATCCCGACATCGGGCAATGAGCAGTTCTTC. It codes for CASSLIPTSGNEQFF.

V usage is TRBV5-6 and J usage is TRBJ1-2; no firm D call. Trimming took 2 bases from V and 5 from J, leaving 13 bases between them. The CDR3 runs to 14 residues. The germline V gene has CDR1 SGHDT and CDR2 YYEEEE. CDR3 coding DNA: TGTGCCAGCAGCTTTGGTACGGCCTTTTATGGCTACACCTTC. As protein: CASSFGTAFYGYTF.

The chain uses TRBV11-1 and TRBJ2-2, with TRBD2 identical over 13 bases. The ends lost 4 bases at V and 0 bases at J; junction bases unmatched: 2. This CDR3 region has 17 residues. Per the germline V gene, CDR1 is SGHAT and CDR2 is FQDESV (reference sequence). The CDR3: CASSWTSGGPNTGELFF. DNA of the CDR3: TGTGCCAGCAGCTGGACTAGCGGGGGCCCGAACACCGGGGAGCTGTTTTTT.

This chain joins TRBV11-2 and TRBJ2-7; 9 bases agree with TRBD2. Per the germline V gene, CDR1 is SGHAT and CDR2 is FQNNGV. V lost 0 bases to trimming and J lost 6 bases; unmatched junction nucleotides: 6. The CDR3 loop spans 15 amino acids. CDR3 sequence: CASSLETSGHFEQYF. CDR3 nucleotides: TGTGCCAGCAGCTTAGAAACTAGCGGGCATTTCGAGCAGTACTTC.

The table lists this clone with a few counts. The chain couples TRBV7-3 to TRBJ1-2, with D tentatively TRBD1 (5 bases). This CDR3 region has 15 residues. The V gene's germline CDR1 is SGHTA and CDR2 FQGTGA. Trimming pared 5 bases from V and 3 bases from J, leaving 16 bases between. CDR3 coding DNA: TGTGCCAGCAGCCCTTCCCCGGCGGGGCACTATGGCTACACCTTC. Translating it yields CASSPSPAGHYGYTF.

This chain links TRBV29-1 with TRBJ2-3; D may be TRBD2 (5 bases). V was trimmed by 4 bases and J by 3 bases, leaving 17 bases between them. The V gene's germline CDR1 is SQVTM and CDR2 ANQGSEA. The CDR3 is 15 amino acids. CDR3 protein: CSVVSDTRATDTQYF. In nucleotides, the CDR3 is TGCAGCGTTGTGAGCGACACTAGAGCTACAGATACGCAGTATTTT.

The chain couples TRBV7-2 to TRBJ2-7, with 9 positions matching TRBD1. CDR1 and CDR2 from the germline V gene are SGHTA and FQGNSA. V shed 11 bases and J 4 bases; nucleotides not matched to a gene: 9. The CDR3 has 13 residues. CDR3 coding DNA: TGTGCCGGAGGACAGGGGAACTTATACGAGCAGTACTTC. As protein: CAGGQGNLYEQYF.